Below, 24 T cell receptor beta chains from the same sample are listed, as sequenced in a study of blood T cells in healthy people across ages. Combining a sample-barcoded 5' primer with a J-beta primer mix, a second PCR ran for about 7 to 11 cycles. TCRdb itself ran the 5' RACE reads through MiXCR, one entry per CDR3 protein. This table has 1.8 million or so distinct CDR3 sequences, 30% to 40% appearing once. Sequenced input: blood. These receptors were collected from a human donor in good health.

This clonotype occurred a few times. This sequence joins TRBV12-3 or TRBV12-4 and TRBJ2-1; either TRBD1 or TRBD2 may fit D (6 bases each). The V gene lost 10 bases and the J gene lost 5 bases, with 24 bases spanning the gap. The CDR3 consists of 16 residues. The CDR3 here is CATRSPGASPHNEQFF. Written as DNA, the CDR3 is TGTGCCACCAGAAGCCCGGGGGCATCTCCACACAATGAGCAGTTCTTC.

The genes are TRBV7-2 and TRBJ2-1; TRBD2 agrees at 7 bases. The CDR3 runs 16 residues. V lost 4 bases, J lost 4 bases, and 10 bases stayed unmatched. Germline CDR1 reads SGHTA; CDR2 reads FQGNSA. The CDR3 bases are TGTGCCAGCAGCTGGGGCTGGAGCGGGGTATACAATGAGCAGTTCTTC. It codes for CASSWGWSGVYNEQFF.

As regards this clonotype: Because it lacks the conserved phenylalanine or tryptophan at the end, this CDR3 is likely a read error. The rearrangement uses TRBV12-3 or TRBV12-4 and TRBJ2-1; D gene ambiguous. V lost 6 bases and J 6 bases, leaving 15 bases between the germline ends. The CDR3 sequence is 14 residues long. CDR3 loop: CASSPGAAVNEQFV. The CDR3 DNA reads as TGTGCCAGCAGCCCCGGTGCAGCTGTCAATGAGCAGTTCGTC.

V and J are TRBV29-1 and TRBJ2-5; D remains unclear. The CDR3 runs to 17 residues. The germline gives CDR1 SQVTM, CDR2 ANQGSEA. V was shortened by 1 base and J by 2 bases, with 20 bases between the two germline ends. In DNA, the CDR3 is TGCAGCGTTGAAGGGTTTGCGGCACACAAAGTTCAAGAGACCCAGTACTTC. Its protein is CSVEGFAAHKVQETQYF.

The J gene is TRBJ2-1, the V gene TRBV19; D is perhaps TRBD2 (5 bases). The ends were cut back, 5 bases at V and 12 bases at J, with 11 bases in the middle. From germline, CDR1 is LNHDA and CDR2 SQIVND (reference sequence). CDR3 length: 11 residues. The CDR3 loop reads CASSVARGQFF. The CDR3 nucleotides read TGTGCCAGTAGTGTAGCCCGGGGGCAGTTCTTC.

CDR3 protein: CASSEAPRGEKLFF. For the CDR3, the DNA is TGTGCCAGCAGTGAAGCCCCGCGGGGGGAAAAACTGTTTTTT. This chain connects TRBV2 to TRBJ1-4; D perhaps matches TRBD1 (5 bases). CDR1 is SNHLY and CDR2 is FYNNEI in the germline V gene. Trimming pared 0 bases from V and 8 bases from J, leaving 10 bases between. This CDR3 is 14 amino acids long.

CDR3 sequence (DNA): TGTGCCAGTACCAACAGGGAGCAGACCCAGTACTTC. Protein sequence: CASTNREQTQYF. J is TRBJ2-7 and V is TRBV6-2 or TRBV6-3, with D perhaps matching TRBD1 (6 bases). The J call is in doubt because the DNA end fits TRBJ2-5 better. The CDR3 has 12 residues. Germline-derived CDR1 and CDR2 are MNHEY and SVGEGT.

As for this clonotype: Germline and junction disagree at one end, which may indicate a read error. This chain links TRBV4-3 with TRBJ2-5; D might be TRBD1 (6 bases). Germline-derived CDR1 and CDR2 are LGHNA and YSLEER. This CDR3 is 15 amino acids long. CDR3 sequence reads: CVSSQEWDILETQYF. The CDR3 region has the DNA TGCGTCAGCAGCCAAGAGTGGGACATCCTAGAGACCCAGTACTTC.

The V call is TRBV3-1, the J call TRBJ2-1; D may be TRBD1 (6 bases). The CDR3 has 14 amino acids. Germline CDR1 is LGHDT and CDR2 is YNNKEL (reference sequence). V lost 0 bases to trimming and J lost 12 bases, with 15 bases between them. The CDR3 spells CASSQDLGGYGQFF. In nucleotides, the CDR3 is TGTGCCAGCAGCCAAGATTTAGGGGGATATGGGCAGTTCTTC.

This clonotype showed up many times. The chain couples TRBV7-2 to TRBJ2-5; TRBD2 aligns across 14 bases. The CDR3 covers 16 residues. The V and J ends lost 5 bases and 5 bases, in that order; junction bases with no gene match: 7. Germline V gene data show CDR1 as SGHTA and CDR2 as FQGNSA. The CDR3 reads CASSPGTSGGWETQYF. DNA of the CDR3: TGTGCCAGCAGCCCTGGGACTAGCGGGGGTTGGGAGACCCAGTACTTC.

The chain carries TRBV7-9 and TRBJ1-2; TRBD1 might be the D (5 bases). The CDR3 extends over 13 amino acids. V gave up 3 bases and J gave up 7 bases, with 12 bases separating them. Germline V gives CDR1 SEHNR, CDR2 FQNEAQ (reference sequence). The CDR3 sequence: CASSLSQGSGYTF. The CDR3 DNA sequence: TGTGCCAGCAGCTTGAGCCAGGGATCTGGCTACACCTTC.

This sequence joins TRBV6-2 or TRBV6-3 and TRBJ2-3, with no clear D. Trimming removed 4 bases from V and 6 bases from J, with 8 bases in between. CDR3 length: 12 amino acids. Germline assignment: CDR1 MNHEY and CDR2 SVGEGT. DNA of the CDR3: TGTGCCAGCAGTTGGTCGTCGGATACGCAGTATTTT. It yields the protein CASSWSSDTQYF.

The chain joins TRBV28 to TRBJ1-2; a weak D match, TRBD1 (5 bases). Germline V gene data show CDR1 as MDHEN and CDR2 as SYDVKM. CDR3 length equals 20 residues. The germline V and J ends were trimmed by 2 bases and 4 bases, with 29 bases remaining between them. The CDR3: CASSLQPPSAGPHRFYGYTF. In DNA, the CDR3 is TGTGCCAGCAGTTTACAACCCCCTTCCGCAGGGCCCCACCGATTCTATGGCTACACCTTC.

Note on this clonotype: Germline is not matched at one junction end, which may reflect a read error. The V call is TRBV6-5, the J call TRBJ2-5, with D possibly TRBD1 on 5 matching bases. Per germline, CDR1 MNHEY and CDR2 SVGAGI. The CDR3 has 14 amino acids. The CDR3 here is CASSSQGFSETRYF. In nucleotides, the CDR3 is TGTGCCAGCAGTTCTCAGGGTTTTTCGGAGACCCGGTACTTC.

The V call is TRBV12-3 or TRBV12-4, the J call TRBJ1-1; D unclear. With 0 bases removed from V and 5 bases from J, the gap between germline ends came to 10 bases. The CDR3 has 14 residues. The CDR3 nucleotides are TGTGCCAGCAGTTTAGCGAGTAGGTTTACTGAAGCTTTCTTT. Translating gives CASSLASRFTEAFF.

The gene calls are TRBV28 and TRBJ2-4; D remains ambiguous. TRBJ2-7 explains the end of the DNA better; the J call may be wrong. Germline lookup yields CDR1 MDHEN and CDR2 SYDVKM. The CDR3 extends over 11 amino acids. CDR3 in DNA: TGTGCCAGCAGTTCCCTCACCGAGCAGTACTTC. Translation: CASSSLTEQYF.

This clonotype has a count of ten or more. V usage is TRBV12-3 or TRBV12-4 and J usage is TRBJ2-3, with D tentatively TRBD1 (5 bases). V dropped 5 bases and J dropped 8 bases, with 11 bases sitting between them. The CDR3 length is 12 residues. The CDR3 region is CASSPSRGTQYF. DNA of the CDR3: TGTGCCAGCAGTCCAAGTAGGGGTACGCAGTATTTT.

A few counts support this clonotype. This rearrangement joins TRBV20-1 to TRBJ2-4; D unclear. CDR1 DFQATT and CDR2 SNEGSKA come from the germline V gene (reference sequence). CDR3 length: 14 amino acids. Trimming cost V 3 bases and J 0 bases, with 9 bases left between them. CDR3: CSASGEIAKNIQYF. CDR3 DNA sequence: TGCAGTGCTAGTGGAGAGATAGCCAAAAACATTCAGTACTTC.

This clonotype was counted a few times. The rearrangement uses TRBV12-3 or TRBV12-4 and TRBJ2-1; 8 bases line up with TRBD1. V shed 6 bases and J 0 bases; nucleotides not matched to a gene: 4. The CDR3 loop spans 15 amino acids. As DNA, the CDR3 is TGTGCCAGCAGCGGGACAGGAGCCTCCTACAATGAGCAGTTCTTC. Amino acids: CASSGTGASYNEQFF.

This sequence joins TRBV9 and TRBJ2-1; D uncertain. Deletions cut 3 bases from V and 12 bases from J, with 19 bases between. The CDR3 extends over 14 amino acids. CDR1 and CDR2 (germline): SGDLS, YYNGEE. The CDR3, as DNA: TGTGCCAGCAGCGCCTCCGGGCGGCCAAGCGCGCAGTTCTTC. Translation gives CASSASGRPSAQFF.

The chain carries TRBV20-1 and TRBJ2-1, with TRBD2 matching 11 bases. Per germline, CDR1 DFQATT and CDR2 SNEGSKA (reference sequence). The CDR3 is made up of 16 amino acids. Trimming at V came to 3 bases and at J to 3 bases, leaving 7 bases not matched to a gene. CDR3 residues: CSASPTSGVIYNEQFF. The CDR3 DNA reads as TGCAGTGCTAGTCCGACTAGCGGGGTTATCTACAATGAGCAGTTCTTC.

To note about this clonotype: Compared with germline, one end of the junction differs, possibly owing to a read error. This chain uses TRBV5-1 with TRBJ1-2, with D unresolved. The CDR3 covers 15 residues. The V gene's germline CDR1 is SGHRS and CDR2 YFSETQ. The CDR3 DNA sequence: TGTGCCAGCAGCTTAGTGCCAGGATCTAACTATGGCTACACCTTC. Protein sequence: CASSLVPGSNYGYTF. Combining the CDR3 with reference TRBV5-1 and TRBJ1-2 gives the whole variable domain KAGVTQTPRYLIKTRGQQVTLSCSPISGHRSVSWYQQTPGQGLQFLFEYFSETQRNKGNFPGRFSGRQFSNSRSEMNVSTLELGDSALYLCASSLVPGSNYGYTFGSGTRLTVV.

The genes are TRBV7-3 and TRBJ2-3; D perhaps matches TRBD1 (5 bases). V lost 5 bases and J lost 0, with 18 bases in between. CDR3 length: 17 residues. Germline values: CDR1 SGHTA, CDR2 FQGTGA. The chain's CDR3 is CASSLKATASSTDTQYF. In DNA form, the CDR3 reads TGTGCCAGCAGCCTTAAGGCGACAGCCTCTAGCACAGATACGCAGTATTTT.

This clonotype occurred once. The rearrangement joins TRBV7-9 to TRBJ2-3; 7 bases fit TRBD1. This CDR3 is built from 16 residues. Germline V gene sequence: CDR1 SEHNR, CDR2 FQNEAQ (reference sequence). V lost 7 bases, J lost 2 bases, and 12 bases stayed unmatched. The CDR3 loop is CASMPSKGQYTDTQYF. As DNA, the CDR3 is TGTGCCAGCATGCCGTCTAAGGGACAGTACACAGATACGCAGTATTTT.